The clone carrying this T cell receptor (beta chain) came up many times. Its matching antigen is unknown. This sample was taken from a study of beta chain features in type 1 diabetes. The investigators reverse transcribed all of the isolated RNA, so they sequenced expressed TCRB transcripts. Produced via immunoSEQ multiplex PCR; TCRdb's table is partial and in-frame only. There are hundreds of thousands of clones in the sample; more than 13% occur only once, and approximately 0.043% lies in the top ten. The V gene lost 3 bases and the J gene lost 9 bases, with 12 bases spanning the gap. The CDR3 length is 13 residues. Germline lookup yields CDR1 ENHRY and CDR2 SYGVKD. Post-sort purity exceeded 98% for all sorted populations. Findings and limits, study-wide: Insertions at VDJ junctions were less frequent in type 1 diabetes patients. These patients also deleted more nucleotides at the same junctions. In the patient group, naive, central memory and Treg TCRB repertoires seemed more alike than in the healthy donor group. PCR might show a preference for shorter templates, equally across patients and controls. Shorter TCRB CDR3s, moderately but significantly so, were found in Type 1 diabetes patients in all four CD4+ subsets.

The sequenced sample was naive CD4+ T cells from blood. The rearrangement links TRBV10-3 to TRBJ2-1, with D possibly being TRBD1 (6 bases). This TCR was sampled from a man aged 18 to 29 with type 1 diabetes. Here the CDR3 reads CAISDSRQAEQFF. The CDR3 region has the DNA TGTGCCATCAGTGATTCTAGACAGGCTGAGCAGTTCTTC.